This entry concerns a single TCR beta chain. Antigen unknown. Measured with immunoSEQ multiplex PCR; TCRdb has only the in-frame clones, and not every one. The data show 500,000 or so clones, roughly 89% seen once. Treatment in this sample: approximately 18 received Ad26.COV2.S at low or high dose, single or two shots; 5 received placebo; per-sample allocation not given. All samples were drawn on day 63, counting from the first vaccine or placebo injection. The CDR3 covers 14 residues. Germline loops: CDR1 LGHNT, CDR2 FRNRAP. Between the trimmed V and J ends, which lost 6 bases and 2 bases, there was a span of 10 bases. The sample belongs to a study of Ad26.COV2.S vaccination and SARS-CoV-2 variants. Study observations and caveats: Individuals receiving vaccine had higher spike-specific TCR breadth than placebo recipients did. Post-vaccination spike-specific CD8+ and CD4+ T cell responses reportedly had substantial breadth.

The chain joins TRBV12-5 to TRBJ2-2, with unresolved D. This TCR came from a person aged 18-60 years who received the Ad26.COV2.S COVID-19 vaccine or a placebo. The source material was peripheral blood, sampled in a trial of Ad26.COV2.S vaccine versus placebo. The CDR3 DNA reads as TGTGCTAGTGGCATACCCCCTAACACCGGGGAGCTGTTTTTT. It yields the protein CASGIPPNTGELFF.